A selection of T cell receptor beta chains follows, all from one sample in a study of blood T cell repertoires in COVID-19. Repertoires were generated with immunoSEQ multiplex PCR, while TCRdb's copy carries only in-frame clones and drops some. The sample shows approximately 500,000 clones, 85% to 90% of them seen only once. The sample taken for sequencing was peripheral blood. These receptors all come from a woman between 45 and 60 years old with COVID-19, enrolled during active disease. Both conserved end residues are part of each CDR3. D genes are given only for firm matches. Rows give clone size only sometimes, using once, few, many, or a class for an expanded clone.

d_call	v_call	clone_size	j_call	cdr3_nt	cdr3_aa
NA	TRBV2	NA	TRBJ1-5	TGTGCCAGCAGGAAAATCGGGGGGGCTGGCCAGCCCCAGCATTTT	CASRKIGGAGQPQHF
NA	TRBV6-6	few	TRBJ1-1	TGTGCCAGCAGTTACGACCACAGGTTTGACGCTTTCTTT	CASSYDHRFDAFF
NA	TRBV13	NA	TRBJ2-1	TGTGCCAGCAGCACCCCAGAGGATGAGCAGTTCTTC	CASSTPEDEQFF
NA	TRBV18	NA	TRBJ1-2	TGTGCCAGCTCACCACAGTACGACATTATCTATGGCTACACCTTC	CASSPQYDIIYGYTF
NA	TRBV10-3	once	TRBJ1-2	TGTGCCATCAAGGCTGGGGGAGGCTATGGCTACACCTTC	CAIKAGGGYGYTF
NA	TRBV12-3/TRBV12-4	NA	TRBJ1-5	TGTGCCAGCAGTTTCACAGGGTCTCAGCCCCAGCATTTT	CASSFTGSQPQHF
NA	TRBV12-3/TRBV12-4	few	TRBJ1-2	TGTGCCAGCAGTTTAGGCAGCTATGGCTACACCTTC	CASSLGSYGYTF
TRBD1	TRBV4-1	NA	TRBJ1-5	TGCGCCAGCAGCCCGAGGGTCCAGGGGGCAAGTGGACCCCAGCATTTT	CASSPRVQGASGPQHF
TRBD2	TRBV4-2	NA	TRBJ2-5	TGTGCCAGCAGCCAAGGAGAGCGGGGAGGGGAGACCCAGTACTTC	CASSQGERGGETQYF
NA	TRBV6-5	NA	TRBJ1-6	TGTGCCAGCAGTTACTCGGGGGAGGGGTATAATTCACCCCTCCACTTT	CASSYSGEGYNSPLHF
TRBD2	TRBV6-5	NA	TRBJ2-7	TGTGCCAGCAGACCGACTAGCGGGGGGTACGGGCAGTACTTC	CASRPTSGGYGQYF
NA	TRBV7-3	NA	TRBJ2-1	TGTGCCAGCAGCATGGGGCAGCAATACAATGAGCAGTTCTTC	CASSMGQQYNEQFF
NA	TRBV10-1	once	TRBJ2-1	TGCGCCAGCAGTGGCTACGACAGAAATGAGCAGTTCTTC	CASSGYDRNEQFF